This section outlines one TCR beta chain sequence together with its context. Two negative PCRs, clearance, or symptom resolution characterized the recovered Cohort 3 donors. Original analysis: It was from reference gene primer amplification that nucleated cell counts were estimated. TCRdb's table, derived via immunoSEQ multiplex PCR, lists solely in-frame clones and lacks some. V and J calls plus clone size are reproduced from that table; the DNA served to infer D and trimming. The sample contains a few hundred thousand clones, around four fifths of which appear only once. The sample belongs to a study of blood T cell repertoires in COVID-19. In the study overall: COVID-19 samples from acute and convalescent phases originated in the United States, Italy and Spain.

There are 14 residues in the CDR3. V was pared by 1 base and J by 4 bases, with 11 bases between. In germline, CDR1 is SGHNT, CDR2 YYREEE (reference sequence). The material sequenced was PBMCs or T cells enriched from blood (not recorded which). The chain combines TRBV5-4 with TRBJ1-1; no reliable D call. The clonotype was recovered from a woman in her 50s who had recovered from COVID-19. The CDR3 DNA reads TGTGCCAGCAGCTTGTACAGTCGGGGCACTGAAGCTTTCTTT. This encodes CASSLYSRGTEAFF.